What follows describes a single T cell receptor beta chain. The antigen this receptor binds is unknown. Per-base quality was not reported, and no clone a single base away is much larger than it. This sample is drawn from a study of control samples from healthy donors and cancer patients (dated by TCRdb to between 2020 and 2021). Preparation of the library involved the immunoSEQ multiplex PCR assay. TCRdb's version of the immuneACCESS table is confined to in-frame rearrangements and falls short of the full clone set. An unresolved V gene accounts for under half of the shortfall where checked; the remainder is of unknown origin. Here the sample has approximately 86,000 clones; roughly 86% occur a single time. 20% to 25% of the sample lies in the top ten. What was sequenced was blood. This receptor was taken from a man aged 25 to 40 in good health.

The nucleotide sequence reads TGTGCCAGCAGTTCCCGGATGAACACTGAAGCTTTCTTT. Its protein is CASSSRMNTEAFF. The chain links TRBV6-5 with TRBJ1-1; the D gene cannot be named for sure. V is shortened by 4 bases, J by 0 bases, and the region joining them spans 6 bases. Via the germline V gene, CDR1 is MNHEY and CDR2 SVGAGI. The CDR3 holds 13 amino acids from the cysteine to the phenylalanine. The read is trimmed to its CDR3 DNA, 39 bases read in frame from base 1.